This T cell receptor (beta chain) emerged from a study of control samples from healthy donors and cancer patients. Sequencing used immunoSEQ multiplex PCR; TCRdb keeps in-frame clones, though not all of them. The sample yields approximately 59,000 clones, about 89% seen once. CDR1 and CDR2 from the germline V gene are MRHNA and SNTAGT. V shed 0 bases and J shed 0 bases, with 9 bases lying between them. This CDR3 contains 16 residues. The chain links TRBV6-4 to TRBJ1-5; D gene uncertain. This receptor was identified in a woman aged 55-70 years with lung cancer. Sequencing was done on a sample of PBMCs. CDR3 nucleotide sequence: TGTGCCAGCAGTGACTCGAGTCACCGTAGCAATCAGCCCCAGCATTTT. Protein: CASSDSSHRSNQPQHF.